The 3 T cell receptor beta chains below all came from one sample that was sequenced in a study of identical twins. TCRdb analysed the 5' RACE reads with MiXCR anew, one entry per CDR3 protein. The repertoire has roughly 570,000 distinct CDR3 sequences, over 8.5% of them found once; the top ten carry 2.5% to 3%. This sample was also put to use in a study of yellow fever vaccine responses in identical twins.

Sequenced sample: PBMCs. These receptors came from a woman between 18 and 29 years old in good health.

This clonotype was recorded at least ten times. The chain is built from TRBV7-3 and TRBJ2-3; no reliable D call. The germline V and J ends were trimmed by 5 bases and 4 bases, with 7 bases remaining between them. CDR1 is SGHTA and CDR2 is FQGTGA in the germline V gene. CDR3 length: 12 residues. Here the CDR3 DNA reads TGTGCCAGCAGCCCCCCAGCAGATACGCAGTATTTT. Its translation: CASSPPADTQYF.

This clonotype was detected many times. The CDR3 sequence: CATQGGETQYF. The CDR3, as DNA: TGTGCCACCCAAGGCGGAGAGACCCAGTACTTC. The chain recombines TRBV10-3 with TRBJ2-5; D not resolved. Germline V lookup: CDR1 ENHRY, CDR2 SYGVKD. The CDR3 has 11 amino acids. V was trimmed by 10 bases and J by 4 bases, leaving 10 bases between them.

As for this clonotype: One end of the junction varies from germline; a read error may be responsible. The chain has TRBV7-7 and TRBJ2-3, with 10 nucleotides matching TRBD1. The CDR3 totals 15 residues. The germline V gene encodes CDR1 SSHAT and CDR2 FNYEAQ (reference sequence). The chain's CDR3 is CASSLTGTGEGTQYF. CDR3 DNA: TGTGCTAGCAGCTTAACCGGGACAGGGGAGGGTACGCAGTATTTT.